Listed here are 27 T cell receptor beta chains from one sample, sequenced in a study of spatial heterogeneity in lung cancer. Time point specified: sample taken at primary tumor resection. In each case, whole RNA from tumor, nontumor lung or frozen PBMC was sequenced unsorted. TCRdb reanalysed the 5' RACE reads using MiXCR and keeps one entry per CDR3 protein. The repertoire includes 90,000 to 95,000 distinct CDR3 sequences, over 9.5% of them detected once, and under 50% sits in the top ten. The specimen was PBMCs, collected at surgery. These receptors came from a male donor with early-stage non-small cell lung cancer.

This clonotype was found a few times. The junction departs from the called germline gene at one end, perhaps through a read error. The V and J genes are TRBV11-2 and TRBJ1-6; D remains unclear. CDR3 length: 15 residues. Germline lookup yields CDR1 SGHAT and CDR2 FQNNGV. For the CDR3, the DNA is TGTGCCAGCAGCGTAGACCGTATCTATAATTCACCCCTCCACTTT. Translated, it gives CASSVDRIYNSPLHF.

This chain joins TRBV24-1 and TRBJ2-5; perhaps TRBD2 as D (5 bases). Germline values: CDR1 KGHDR, CDR2 SFDVKD. The V end was cut by 1 base, the J end by 1 base, with 9 bases between. CDR3 length: 15 residues. The CDR3 DNA is TGTGCCACCAGTGATTTTACAGCGGCCCAAGAGACCCAGTACTTC. It encodes CATSDFTAAQETQYF.

The chain has TRBV7-9 and TRBJ2-7; 8 positions agree with TRBD1. Germline loops: CDR1 SEHNR, CDR2 FQNEAQ (reference sequence). V was clipped by 9 bases and J by 3 bases; unmatched bases: 13. This CDR3 is built from 15 residues. CDR3 DNA: TGTGCCAGTCAAGTCAGGACAGGGTCTGGCTACGAGCAGTACTTC. Amino acids: CASQVRTGSGYEQYF.

This clonotype was seen a handful of times. The chain's CDR3 is CAISGRRETQYF. The CDR3 DNA reads TGTGCCATTTCTGGCAGGAGAGAGACCCAGTACTTC. The chain recombines TRBV2 with TRBJ2-5; the D is unclear. In germline, CDR1 is SNHLY, CDR2 FYNNEI. The length of the CDR3 is 12 residues. Between the trimmed V and J ends, which lost 10 bases and 4 bases, there was a span of 13 bases.

J is TRBJ2-1 and V is TRBV14, with 14 bases matching TRBD2. The CDR3 has 15 amino acids. Per the germline V gene, CDR1 is SGHDN and CDR2 is FVKESK. Losses at the gene ends were 4 bases for V and 7 bases for J; bases not matched to a gene: 3. Here the CDR3 DNA reads TGTGCCAGCAGCCGACTAGCGGGAGGGAGGAATGAGCAGTTCTTC. It is translated as CASSRLAGGRNEQFF.

This clonotype has only a few counts. The chain links TRBV30 to TRBJ1-1; D is unresolved. V was clipped by 3 bases and J by 7 bases, with 9 bases between them. CDR1 is GTSNPN and CDR2 is SVGIG in the germline V gene (reference sequence). This CDR3 is 11 amino acids long. The CDR3 spells CAWRDQFEAFF. The CDR3 DNA is TGTGCCTGGAGGGATCAATTTGAAGCTTTCTTT.

The chain combines TRBV5-1 with TRBJ2-7; tentative D call: TRBD2 (6 bases). Deletions cut 4 bases from V and 0 bases from J, with 11 bases between. The germline CDR1 and CDR2 sequences are SGHRS and YFSETQ. The CDR3 contains 14 residues. The CDR3 DNA sequence: TGCGCCAGCAGCCCGGCGGGAAGCTCCTACGAGCAGTACTTC. It is translated as CASSPAGSSYEQYF.

The sample holds many counts of this clonotype. The chain couples TRBV28 to TRBJ1-5; 9 positions match TRBD1. Germline loops: CDR1 MDHEN, CDR2 SYDVKM. There are 15 residues in the CDR3. J lost 2 bases, V lost 7 bases, and 6 bases had no gene match. The CDR3 region has the DNA TGTGCCAGCAAGCCACAGGGGGCTCGCAATCAGCCCCAGCATTTT. This translates into CASKPQGARNQPQHF.

V gene TRBV20-1 combines with J gene TRBJ1-4; tentative D call: TRBD1 (5 bases). Germline loops: CDR1 DFQATT, CDR2 SNEGSKA (reference sequence). Trimming removed 5 bases from V and 2 bases from J, with 9 bases in between. The length of the CDR3 is 13 residues. The CDR3 coding sequence is TGCAGTGCTTCCGGGACCACTAATGAAAAACTGTTTTTT. Amino acids: CSASGTTNEKLFF.

The chain employs TRBV28 and TRBJ1-2; possible D gene TRBD1, 6 bases. Trimming cost V 8 bases and J 8 bases, with 15 bases left between them. The CDR3 runs to 12 residues. Germline CDR1 MDHEN, CDR2 SYDVKM. Here the CDR3 reads CASPGRGVGYTF. DNA of the CDR3: TGTGCCAGCCCGGGCAGGGGTGTAGGCTACACCTTC.

This sequence joins TRBV6-2 or TRBV6-3 and TRBJ1-1; weak D call: TRBD1 (6 bases). CDR3 size: 15 residues. Trimming took 5 bases from V and 3 from J, leaving 16 bases between them. Germline CDR1 and CDR2: MNHEY and SVGEGT. The CDR3 bases are TGTGCCAGCAGTACCGATGACAGGACCTACACTGAAGCTTTCTTT. Translated: CASSTDDRTYTEAFF.

This clonotype was observed many times. V usage is TRBV29-1 and J usage is TRBJ1-1; tentative D call: TRBD1 (6 bases). Trimming removed 7 bases at V and 0 bases at J, with 12 bases between. This CDR3 has 13 amino acids. Germline CDR1 SQVTM, CDR2 ANQGSEA. The CDR3 reads CSATGHLNTEAFF. CDR3 sequence (DNA): TGCAGCGCTACGGGACACCTGAACACTGAAGCTTTCTTT.

The chain carries TRBV9 and TRBJ2-1; a possible D gene is TRBD2 (6 bases). Germline V gene data show CDR1 as SGDLS and CDR2 as YYNGEE. The length of the CDR3 is 19 residues. V was cut by 0 bases and J by 8 bases, with 27 bases left in between. CDR3 sequence reads: CASSVAYGAGFSSQHEQFF. For the CDR3, the DNA is TGTGCCAGCAGCGTAGCTTACGGGGCGGGATTTAGCTCTCAGCATGAGCAGTTCTTC.

This chain uses TRBV3-1 with TRBJ2-5, with TRBD2 matching 10 bases. V trimming: 6 bases; J trimming: 5 bases; junction bases outside the gene matches: 6. Looked up from germline, CDR1 is LGHDT and CDR2 is YNNKEL (reference sequence). CDR3 size: 14 residues. CDR3 bases: TGTGCCAGCAGTCGCAGCGGGGGGGACGAGACCCAGTACTTC. This sequence encodes CASSRSGGDETQYF.

This clonotype has more than one count but fewer than ten. CDR3: CSVAPATTASYEQYF. CDR3 DNA: TGCAGCGTTGCCCCCGCCACGACGGCTTCCTACGAGCAGTACTTC. The rearrangement uses TRBV29-1 and TRBJ2-7; unclear D gene. V lost 4 bases and J 1 base, leaving 17 bases between the germline ends. The V gene's germline CDR1 is SQVTM and CDR2 ANQGSEA. There are 15 residues in the CDR3.

Worth noting for this clonotype: A read error may explain this, as a much larger clone is one base away. V gene TRBV28 combines with J gene TRBJ2-1, with 7 bases that match TRBD1. This CDR3 comprises 14 residues. Germline V gene sequence: CDR1 MDHEN, CDR2 SYDVKM. The CDR3 loop is CASTGTDSYHEQFF. The CDR3 coding sequence is TGTGCCAGCACCGGGACAGACTCCTACCATGAGCAGTTCTTC.

The sample holds a few counts of this clonotype. The rearrangement joins TRBV12-3 or TRBV12-4 to TRBJ1-2; 8 bases align to TRBD1. Trimming at V came to 6 bases and at J to 6 bases, leaving 6 bases not matched to a gene. The CDR3 has 13 amino acids. This CDR3 reads CASSWTGRDGYTF. DNA of the CDR3: TGTGCCAGCAGCTGGACAGGGCGTGATGGCTACACCTTC.

The chain is built from TRBV7-2 and TRBJ2-3, with a tentative D call TRBD1 (6 bases). Germline CDR1 is SGHTA and CDR2 is FQGNSA. V gave up 1 base and J gave up 1 base, with 12 bases separating them. The CDR3 spans 16 residues. The CDR3 DNA sequence: TGTGCCAGCAGCTTAGAAGGGACAAGAGGCACAGATACGCAGTATTTT. It codes for CASSLEGTRGTDTQYF.

This sequence joins TRBV7-9 and TRBJ1-2; D unclear. The V end was cut by 5 bases, the J end by 5 bases, with 15 bases between. Germline CDR1 and CDR2: SEHNR and FQNEAQ (reference sequence). The CDR3 runs to 14 residues. Written as DNA, the CDR3 is TGTGCCAGCAGCCCAGTGGCCGGGGATTATGGCTACACCTTC. This codes for CASSPVAGDYGYTF.

This chain uses TRBV6-4 with TRBJ2-3; no clear D gene. The CDR3 sequence is 14 residues long. Germline CDR1 is MRHNA and CDR2 is SNTAGT. V was cut by 7 bases and J by 0 bases, with 11 bases left in between. CDR3 sequence: CASKAQPSTDTQYF. The CDR3 coding sequence is TGTGCCAGCAAGGCGCAACCTAGCACAGATACGCAGTATTTT.

This clonotype was seen a few times. The chain recombines TRBV20-1 with TRBJ1-4, with D perhaps TRBD1 (5 bases). Germline assignment: CDR1 DFQATT and CDR2 SNEGSKA (reference sequence). The CDR3 has 18 amino acids. V was shortened by 0 bases and J by 0 bases, with 17 bases between the two germline ends. The CDR3 is CSARDRWQGRTTNEKLFF. The CDR3 DNA is TGCAGTGCTAGAGATCGCTGGCAGGGTAGAACAACTAATGAAAAACTGTTTTTT.

The sample holds a few counts of this clonotype. This sequence joins TRBV5-5 and TRBJ1-6; a weak D match, TRBD1 (5 bases). CDR3 size: 15 residues. V was clipped by 0 bases and J by 7 bases, with 11 bases between them. Germline CDR1 and CDR2: SGHKS and YYEKEE (reference sequence). Here the CDR3 reads CASSLGGRGNSPLHF. CDR3 DNA: TGTGCCAGCAGCTTGGGGGGACGCGGGAATTCACCCCTCCACTTT.

This clonotype was counted only a few times. The CDR3 reads CASSLAGRSYYEQYF. In DNA, the CDR3 is TGTGCCAGCAGCTTAGCCGGTCGGAGCTACTACGAGCAGTACTTC. The gene calls are TRBV7-2 and TRBJ2-7; D unresolved. The germline gives CDR1 SGHTA, CDR2 FQGNSA. This CDR3 spans 15 amino acids. Trimming left V 0 bases short and J 3 bases short, with 12 bases between.

This clonotype appeared many times. This rearrangement joins TRBV29-1 to TRBJ1-5; perhaps TRBD1 as D (5 bases). The V gene's germline CDR1 is SQVTM and CDR2 ANQGSEA. CDR3 length equals 15 residues. The V gene lost 4 bases and the J gene lost 2 bases, with 15 bases spanning the gap. Here the CDR3 DNA reads TGCAGCGTTGCATCAGGGAGTAGCGGCAATCAGCCCCAGCATTTT. It specifies CSVASGSSGNQPQHF. The whole variable domain, filled in from reference TRBV29-1 and TRBJ1-5, reads SAVISQKPSRDICQRGTSLTIQCQVDSQVTMMFWYRQQPGQSLTLIATANQGSEATYESGFVIDKFPISRPNLTFSTLTVSNMSPEDSSIYLCSVASGSSGNQPQHFGDGTRLSIL.

The chain couples TRBV20-1 to TRBJ1-5; the D is unclear. Trimming cost V 5 bases and J 2 bases, with 10 bases left between them. The CDR3 is made up of 13 amino acids. The germline V gene encodes CDR1 DFQATT and CDR2 SNEGSKA (reference sequence). The CDR3 protein is CSAFQDGNQPQHF. CDR3 bases: TGCAGTGCTTTTCAAGATGGCAATCAGCCCCAGCATTTT.

This rearrangement joins TRBV20-1 to TRBJ1-1; D gene unclear. The germline gives CDR1 DFQATT, CDR2 SNEGSKA (reference sequence). Trimming pared 3 bases from V and 4 bases from J, leaving 9 bases between. The CDR3 is 12 residues long. The CDR3 is CSAREQITEAFF. Written as DNA, the CDR3 is TGCAGTGCTAGGGAACAAATCACTGAAGCTTTCTTT.

The V call is TRBV28, the J call TRBJ2-4; D may be TRBD1 (5 bases). Trimming left V 2 bases short and J 1 base short, with 12 bases between. Looked up from germline, CDR1 is MDHEN and CDR2 is SYDVKM. The CDR3 has 16 residues. The CDR3 sequence is CASSLDSLTAKNIQYF. CDR3 in DNA: TGTGCCAGCAGTTTAGACAGCCTAACGGCCAAAAACATTCAGTACTTC.